This record looks at one T cell receptor beta chain sequence and its context. This CDR3 is 16 amino acids long. The trim removed 6 bases at V and 5 bases at J, leaving 15 bases unmatched. Germline V gene data show CDR1 as MDHEN and CDR2 as SYDVKM. The data are from a study of cytomegalovirus exposure and HLA in healthy donors. The PCR had 60 Vbeta and 13 Jbeta primers. Methods used by the authors: Later, an analysis found 75 million to 100 million unique TCR beta chains, and roughly 9.9 million of these were shared. Libraries were prepared by immunoSEQ multiplex PCR; TCRdb keeps only in-frame clonotypes and omits some of them. D and trimming were read from the DNA, whereas the V and J calls and clone size are those reported in that table. The sample yields about 180,000 clones, about 80% seen once.

The sequenced material came from PBMCs. The rearrangement uses TRBV28 and TRBJ2-7; 8 bases agree with TRBD1. This TCR came from a woman between 55 and 75 years old in good health and CMV-seropositive. The CDR3 coding sequence is TGTGCCAGCAGGGGGGCCTCGACAGGGGAAGACCACGAGCAGTACTTC. It is translated as CASRGASTGEDHEQYF.